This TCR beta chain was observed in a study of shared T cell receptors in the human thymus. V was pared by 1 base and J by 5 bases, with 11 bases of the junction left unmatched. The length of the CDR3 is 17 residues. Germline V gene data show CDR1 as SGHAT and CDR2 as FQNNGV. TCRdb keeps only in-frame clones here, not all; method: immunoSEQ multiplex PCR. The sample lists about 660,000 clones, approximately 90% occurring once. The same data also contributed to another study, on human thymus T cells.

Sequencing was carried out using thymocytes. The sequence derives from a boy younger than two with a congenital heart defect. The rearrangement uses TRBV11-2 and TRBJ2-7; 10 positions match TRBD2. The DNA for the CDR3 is TGTGCCAGCAGCTTAGTGGCTGTAGCGGGGGGAGGACACGAGCAGTACTTC. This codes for CASSLVAVAGGGHEQYF.